These 17 T cell receptor beta chains were sequenced from one sample in a study of T cells in Graves' hyperthyroidism and ophthalmopathy. RNA transcripts gave rise to amplified TCR beta CDR3 regions. With the HTBI primer set, the TCR CDR3 went through a first round of RT-PCR. TCRdb fed the multiplex PCR reads into MiXCR, producing one record per CDR3 protein. The sample carries hundreds of thousands of distinct CDR3 sequences, just over 35% recorded once. Sample: blood. These receptors were taken from a woman aged 40 to 55 with Graves' hyperthyroidism.

This clonotype has at least ten counts. The rearrangement joins TRBV4-1 to TRBJ1-5; D is unresolved. Germline CDR1 and CDR2: MGHRA and YSYEKL. With 0 bases removed from V and 9 bases from J, the gap between germline ends came to 9 bases. The length of the CDR3 is 13 residues. The CDR3: CASSQDSVRPQHF. DNA of the CDR3: TGCGCCAGCAGCCAAGATAGCGTACGGCCCCAGCATTTT.

About this clonotype itself: Germline and junction disagree at one end, which may indicate a read error. This chain joins TRBV10-3 and TRBJ1-1, with 8 bases lining up with TRBD1. Germline-derived CDR1 and CDR2 are ENHRY and SYGVKD. The CDR3 has 17 amino acids. The CDR3 DNA follows: TGTGCCAGCAGTTACCCCAGGGGGCAAGGGTGGAGCACTGAAGCTTTCTTT. Translation: CASSYPRGQGWSTEAFF.

This sequence joins TRBV2 and TRBJ1-1, with a tentative D call TRBD1 (6 bases). Trimming left V 5 bases short and J 7 bases short, with 20 bases between. CDR1 and CDR2 (germline): SNHLY, FYNNEI. The CDR3 has 15 residues. This CDR3 reads CASSLLWGANDEAFF. CDR3 sequence (DNA): TGTGCCAGCAGTCTACTTTGGGGGGCGAATGATGAAGCTTTCTTT.

This clonotype was counted at least ten times. This rearrangement joins TRBV12-3 or TRBV12-4 to TRBJ2-5, with D possibly TRBD2 on 5 matching bases. V shed 9 bases and J shed 8 bases, with 10 bases lying between them. The length of the CDR3 is 10 residues. The CDR3 loop is CASTPGTQYF. The CDR3 region has the DNA TGTGCCAGTACCCCGGGAACCCAGTACTTC.

J is TRBJ1-2 and V is TRBV12-5; 8 nucleotides agree with TRBD1. This CDR3 contains 13 residues. V lost 3 bases to trimming and J lost 8 bases; unmatched junction nucleotides: 5. Germline V gene data show CDR1 as LGHNT and CDR2 as FRNRAP. The CDR3 sequence: CASGLQGGIGYTF. CDR3 in DNA: TGTGCTAGTGGTTTACAGGGGGGTATCGGCTACACCTTC.

This clonotype came up a few times. The V gene is TRBV29-1, the J gene TRBJ2-1; D not resolved. V was clipped by 5 bases and J by 9 bases, with 14 bases between them. Per germline, CDR1 SQVTM and CDR2 ANQGSEA. The CDR3 runs to 12 residues. The CDR3 DNA reads as TGCAGCGTTACCCGCGTGGGAAGTGAGCAGTTCTTC. Its protein product is CSVTRVGSEQFF.

The CDR3 here is CASGSYGGELFF. The CDR3 nucleotides read TGTGCTAGTGGTTCCTACGGCGGGGAGCTGTTTTTT. This rearrangement joins TRBV12-5 to TRBJ2-2; D unclear. Germline CDR1 is LGHNT and CDR2 is FRNRAP. The germline V and J ends were trimmed by 4 bases and 7 bases, with 7 bases remaining between them. The CDR3 contains 12 residues.

This clonotype was detected ten times or more. V is TRBV20-1 and J is TRBJ2-5; 7 bases agree with TRBD1. This CDR3 region has 15 residues. With V trimmed by 3 bases and J by 4 bases, 11 bases remained unmatched. Germline V gene lookup returns CDR1 DFQATT and CDR2 SNEGSKA (reference sequence). The CDR3 DNA reads TGCAGTGCTAGCGGCGACAGGGAGTATGGAGAGACCCAGTACTTC. Its protein product is CSASGDREYGETQYF.

Turning to this clonotype: It is likely a read error, because the conserved phenylalanine at the end of the CDR3 is missing. The DNA is left out, because the CDR3 cannot be placed on it with certainty; the CDR3 is given as TCRdb lists it. The V gene is TRBV20-1, the J gene TRBJ2-7; the D segment call TRBD1 is taken from the table without a DNA check. The germline CDR1 and CDR2 sequences are DFQATT and SNEGSKA (reference sequence). Ends included, the CDR3 has 11 residues. CDR3 in amino acids: CSAPGADSSNL.

The chain combines TRBV7-2 with TRBJ2-2, with TRBD2 identical over 11 bases. Looked up from germline, CDR1 is SGHTA and CDR2 is FQGNSA. J was trimmed by 2 bases and V by 4 bases; bases with no gene match: 6. The CDR3 has 17 residues. In DNA, the CDR3 is TGTGCCAGCAGCTACCCGGGACTAGCGGCCAACACCGGGGAGCTGTTTTTT. This encodes CASSYPGLAANTGELFF.

In its sample, this clonotype was seen many times. V gene TRBV7-9 combines with J gene TRBJ1-3, with 8 bases aligning to TRBD1. Germline CDR1 is SEHNR and CDR2 is FQNEAQ (reference sequence). With V trimmed by 5 bases and J by 2 bases, 14 bases remained unmatched. This CDR3 has 18 amino acids. CDR3 coding DNA: TGTGCCAGCAGCCGTGACAGGGGTAGGAAGGTCGCTGGAAACACCATATATTTT. It encodes CASSRDRGRKVAGNTIYF.

The table lists this clonotype with a few counts. A much larger clone is a single base away; this may be a read error. This chain joins TRBV10-3 and TRBJ2-2; unclear D gene. V was trimmed by 6 bases and J by 4 bases, leaving 9 bases between them. The CDR3 length is 13 residues. CDR1 and CDR2 from the germline V gene are ENHRY and SYGVKD. CDR3 DNA sequence: TGTGCCATCAGCAGGACCACCACCGGGGAGCTGTTTTTT. This codes for CAISRTTTGELFF.

This clonotype occurred a few times. The junction and the germline gene differ at one end; a read error may be behind it. This sequence joins TRBV10-3 and TRBJ2-2; D remains unclear. The CDR3 spans 15 residues. The germline V gene encodes CDR1 ENHRY and CDR2 SYGVKD. In DNA form, the CDR3 reads TGTGCCAGCAGTTACGTAAGCAGCAGCACCGGGGAGCTGTTTTTT. Translating it yields CASSYVSSSTGELFF.

This clonotype was picked up a small number of times. This chain links TRBV12-3 or TRBV12-4 with TRBJ2-5; D is perhaps TRBD1 or TRBD2 (5 bases each). Trimming stripped 2 bases from V and 3 bases from J, with 13 bases between. The CDR3 contains 15 residues. The CDR3 bases are TGTGCCAGCAGTTTAATTCCGGGGACCAAAGAGACCCAGTACTTC. Its translation: CASSLIPGTKETQYF.

The genes are TRBV6-5 and TRBJ1-6, with 8 bases identical to TRBD1. The CDR3 has 19 amino acids. Trimming cost V 2 bases and J 9 bases; bases outside gene matches: 18. Germline loops: CDR1 MNHEY, CDR2 SVGAGI. The CDR3 protein is CASSYPSWRDRSLRSPLHF. For the CDR3, the DNA is TGTGCCAGCAGTTACCCGTCCTGGAGGGACAGGAGCCTTCGTTCACCCCTCCACTTT.

This clonotype was detected a few times. V is TRBV7-9 and J is TRBJ1-1; weak D call: TRBD1 (6 bases). There are 15 residues in the CDR3. The V end lost 6 bases, the J end lost 4 bases, and 18 bases lay between the germline ends. CDR1 and CDR2 from the germline V gene are SEHNR and FQNEAQ (reference sequence). The CDR3 bases are TGTGCCAGCAGGTCTCAGGAACAGGGTCCCACTGAAGCTTTCTTT. This codes for CASRSQEQGPTEAFF.

This chain connects TRBV7-3 to TRBJ1-2; a weak D match, TRBD1 (6 bases). Trimming cost V 4 bases and J 0 bases, with 21 bases left between them. The CDR3 contains 18 residues. The V gene's germline CDR1 is SGHTA and CDR2 FQGTGA. CDR3 amino acids: CASSSDRSPGQSNYGYTF. The DNA for the CDR3 is TGTGCCAGCAGCTCAGACAGGTCCCCCGGGCAGTCTAACTATGGCTACACCTTC. The full variable domain, in which reference TRBV7-3 and TRBJ1-2 provide the parts outside the CDR3, is GAGVSQTPSNKVTEKGKYVELRCDPISGHTALYWYRQSLGQGPEFLIYFQGTGAADDSGLPNDRFFAVRPEGSVSTLKIQRTERGDSAVYLCASSSDRSPGQSNYGYTFGSGTRLTVV.